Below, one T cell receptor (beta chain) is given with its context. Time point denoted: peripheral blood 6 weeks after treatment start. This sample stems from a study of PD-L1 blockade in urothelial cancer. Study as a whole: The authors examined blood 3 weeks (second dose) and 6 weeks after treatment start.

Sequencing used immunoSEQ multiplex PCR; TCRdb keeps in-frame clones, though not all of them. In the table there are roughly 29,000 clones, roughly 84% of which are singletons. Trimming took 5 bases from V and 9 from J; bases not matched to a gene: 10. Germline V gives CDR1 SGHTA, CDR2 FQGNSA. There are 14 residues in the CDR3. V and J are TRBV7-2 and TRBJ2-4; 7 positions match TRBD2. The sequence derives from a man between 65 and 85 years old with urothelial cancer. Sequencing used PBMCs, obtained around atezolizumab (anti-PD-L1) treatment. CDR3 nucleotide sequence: TGTGCCAGCAGCCCCTGGCGGGGCGGGAGCATTCAGTACTTC. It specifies CASSPWRGGSIQYF. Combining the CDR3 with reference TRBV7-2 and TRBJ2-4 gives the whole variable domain GAGVSQSPSNKVTEKGKDVELRCDPISGHTALYWYRQSLGQGLEFLIYFQGNSAPDKSGLPSDRFSAERTGGSVSTLTIQRTQQEDSAVYLCASSPWRGGSIQYFGAGTRLSVL.